The rows below give T cell receptor beta chains drawn from one sample of a study of blood T cell repertoires in COVID-19. TCRdb keeps only in-frame clones here, not all; method: immunoSEQ multiplex PCR. This sample carries 300,000 or so clones, around 87% of them seen once, and the ten largest clones take roughly 1.6%. The source material was peripheral blood. These receptors all stem from a woman between 40 and 50 years old who had recovered from COVID-19. CDR3s include the opening cysteine and the closing phenylalanine or tryptophan. A D gene is named only where the DNA matches it firmly. Part of the rows lack a size; the others show once, few, many or a class for expanded clones.

D gene	V gene	clone size	CDR3 length	J gene	CDR3 protein	CDR3 DNA
-	TRBV5-1	-	16	TRBJ2-3	CASSLSLQGSTDTQYF	TGCGCCAGCAGCTTGTCCCTCCAGGGGTCGACAGATACGCAGTATTTT
-	TRBV11-2	-	13	TRBJ1-1	CASSFSLTGEAFF	TGTGCCAGCAGCTTTTCCCTCACCGGTGAAGCTTTCTTT
-	TRBV5-8	-	16	TRBJ1-3	CASSARQGNWRNTIYF	TGTGCCAGCAGCGCCCGCCAGGGGAATTGGAGAAACACCATATATTTT
-	TRBV7-9	-	14	TRBJ2-7	CASSFDRSSYEQYF	TGTGCCAGCAGCTTTGACAGGAGCTCCTACGAGCAGTACTTC
TRBD1	TRBV24-1	-	13	TRBJ2-3	CATRGQGTDTQYF	TGTGCCACCAGAGGACAGGGTACAGATACGCAGTATTTT
-	TRBV30	-	13	TRBJ1-1	CAWSFLRRESAFF	TGTGCCTGGAGTTTCCTCAGGCGAGAGTCAGCTTTCTTT
-	TRBV5-1	-	13	TRBJ1-2	CASSLPRGDGYTF	TGCGCCAGCAGCTTGCCCAGGGGTGATGGCTACACCTTC
-	TRBV6-4	-	14	TRBJ1-2	CASSPKEGGNGYTF	TGTGCCAGCAGTCCGAAGGAGGGCGGTAACGGCTACACCTTC
TRBD1	TRBV19	-	15	TRBJ2-5	CASSTLPGQGETQYF	TGTGCCAGTAGTACCTTACCGGGACAGGGGGAGACCCAGTACTTC
-	TRBV2	-	14	TRBJ2-7	CASYYGGQSYEQYF	TGTGCCAGCTATTACGGGGGGCAGTCCTACGAGCAGTACTTC
TRBD2	TRBV7-9	-	16	TRBJ2-5	CASSLRTSGGRGTQYF	TGTGCCAGCAGCTTGCGGACTAGCGGGGGCAGGGGAACCCAGTACTTC
TRBD1	TRBV25-1	-	15	TRBJ1-6	CASSEWDRGNSPLHF	TGTGCCAGCAGTGAATGGGACAGGGGAAATTCACCCCTCCACTTT
TRBD1	TRBV3-1/TRBV3-2	-	13	TRBJ1-2	CASSPTTGDGYTF	TGTGCCAGCAGCCCAACTACAGGGGATGGCTACACCTTC
TRBD1	TRBV27	-	15	TRBJ2-3	CASSPLGQGADTQYF	TGTGCCAGCAGTCCACTCGGACAGGGGGCAGATACGCAGTATTTT
-	TRBV10-3	-	15	TRBJ1-2	CAISDSQGMYHGYTF	TGTGCCATCAGTGACTCACAGGGTATGTATCATGGCTACACCTTC
-	TRBV6-5	-	14	TRBJ2-2	CASKGRKNTGELFF	TGTGCCAGCAAGGGGCGGAAGAACACCGGGGAGCTGTTTTTT
-	TRBV6-5	-	14	TRBJ1-1	CASSYSEGATEAFF	TGTGCCAGCAGTTACTCAGAGGGAGCCACTGAAGCTTTCTTT
-	TRBV7-6	-	15	TRBJ1-1	CASSLVFGEATEAFF	TGTGCCAGCAGCTTAGTTTTTGGGGAGGCCACTGAAGCTTTCTTT
-	TRBV11-2	-	13	TRBJ1-1	CASSLGGRTEAFF	TGTGCCAGCAGCTTAGGAGGGCGGACTGAAGCTTTCTTT
-	TRBV4-3	-	13	TRBJ2-3	CASSQAGGDTQYF	TGCGCCAGCAGCCAAGCCGGGGGAGATACGCAGTATTTT
-	TRBV30	-	14	TRBJ2-5	CAWTPGAGGETQYF	TGTGCCTGGACGCCGGGAGCCGGGGGAGAGACCCAGTACTTC
-	TRBV27	-	15	TRBJ1-5	CASRPGGPLNQPQHF	TGTGCCAGCAGACCCGGGGGGCCACTCAATCAGCCCCAGCATTTT
TRBD1	TRBV2	-	13	TRBJ1-1	CASSGTGDPEAFF	TGTGCCAGCAGTGGGACAGGGGACCCTGAAGCTTTCTTT
TRBD1	TRBV19	-	14	TRBJ1-1	CASSVQGDASEAFF	TGTGCCAGTAGTGTTCAGGGGGACGCATCTGAAGCTTTCTTT
-	TRBV6-5	-	15	TRBJ1-2	CASRPGGATYYGYTF	TGTGCCAGCAGACCGGGCGGGGCAACTTACTATGGCTACACCTTC
-	TRBV15	-	14	TRBJ1-1	CATSKEQGSTEAFF	TGTGCCACCAGCAAGGAACAGGGTTCCACTGAAGCTTTCTTT
-	TRBV7-2	-	15	TRBJ1-3	CASSLIRGRGNTIYF	TGTGCCAGCAGCTTAATCCGGGGGAGAGGAAACACCATATATTTT
-	TRBV12-3/TRBV12-4	-	11	TRBJ2-7	CASSAYYEQYF	TGTGCCAGCAGTGCCTATTACGAGCAGTACTTC
-	TRBV5-5	-	12	TRBJ2-3	CASSKPGDTQYF	TGTGCCAGCAGCAAACCAGGAGATACGCAGTATTTT
-	TRBV5-1	-	14	TRBJ2-1	CASTRDGAYNEQFF	TGCGCCAGCACGCGGGACGGAGCCTACAATGAGCAGTTCTTC
TRBD1	TRBV2	few	14	TRBJ1-2	CASRLDRGEYGYTF	TGTGCCAGCAGGTTGGACAGGGGAGAGTATGGCTACACCTTC
-	TRBV6-5	-	15	TRBJ2-4	CASSYSGSQKNIQYF	TGTGCCAGCAGTTACTCGGGGAGCCAGAAAAACATTCAGTACTTC
TRBD1	TRBV3-1/TRBV3-2	-	17	TRBJ1-2	CASSQERQGALVFGYTF	TGTGCCAGCAGCCAAGAACGGCAGGGGGCTTTGGTGTTCGGCTACACCTTC
-	TRBV25-1	-	16	TRBJ2-3	CASSSSGGLATDTQYF	TGTGCCAGCAGTTCCTCAGGGGGGCTCGCTACAGATACGCAGTATTTT
-	TRBV6-5	-	13	TRBJ1-4	CASSRTRDEKLFF	TGTGCCAGCAGTCGGACACGGGATGAAAAACTGTTTTTT
-	TRBV9	-	14	TRBJ1-5	CASSVGAGNQPQHF	TGTGCCAGCAGCGTAGGGGCTGGCAATCAGCCCCAGCATTTT
-	TRBV5-5	-	15	TRBJ1-5	CASSFFLQGDQPQHF	TGTGCCAGCAGCTTTTTCCTACAGGGCGATCAGCCCCAGCATTTT
TRBD2	TRBV6-5	-	13	TRBJ2-2	CASISGVTGELFF	TGTGCCAGCATTAGCGGGGTTACCGGGGAGCTGTTTTTT
-	TRBV6-4	-	14	TRBJ1-1	CASSARGVGTEAFF	TGTGCCAGCAGTGCTCGGGGGGTGGGAACTGAAGCTTTCTTT
TRBD1	TRBV7-8	-	15	TRBJ1-5	CASSSSTGRNQPQHF	TGTGCCAGCAGCTCCTCGACAGGGCGCAATCAGCCCCAGCATTTT
-	TRBV5-4	-	14	TRBJ2-7	CATRVTGGTYEQYF	TGTGCCACCAGAGTTACTGGAGGGACCTACGAGCAGTACTTC